A selection of T cell receptor beta chains follows, all from one sample in a study of OX40 agonist ivuxolimab in advanced cancers. Repertoires were generated with immunoSEQ multiplex PCR, while TCRdb's copy carries only in-frame clones and drops some. Found here are fewer than 85,000 clones, about 90% of them singletons; the top ten hold around 2.4%. Sequencing was performed on CD4+ or CD8+ T cells sorted from blood, taken in a trial of the OX40 agonist ivuxolimab. These receptors all come from an adult with an advanced solid tumor such as melanoma, head and neck, liver or kidney cancer. Both conserved end residues are part of each CDR3. Each record gives: CDR3 length, clone size, V gene, J gene, D gene, CDR3 protein, CDR3 DNA. The D gene is left open where the match is weak. The listing skips clone size in some rows; elsewhere it reads once, few, many or a size class.

CDR3 length: 13
clone size: -
V gene: TRBV2
J gene: TRBJ2-5
D gene: TRBD1
CDR3 protein: CASLDRGWETQYF
CDR3 DNA: TGTGCCAGCTTAGACAGGGGATGGGAGACCCAGTACTTC

CDR3 length: 13
clone size: -
V gene: TRBV5-1
J gene: TRBJ1-2
D gene: -
CDR3 protein: CASSLVPGGSYTF
CDR3 DNA: TGCGCCAGCAGCTTGGTACCGGGAGGGAGCTACACCTTC

CDR3 length: 14
clone size: -
V gene: TRBV7-2
J gene: TRBJ2-5
D gene: -
CDR3 protein: CASSIGLPRETQYF
CDR3 DNA: TGTGCCAGCAGCATAGGCCTGCCACGGGAGACCCAGTACTTC

CDR3 length: 15
clone size: -
V gene: TRBV9
J gene: TRBJ1-1
D gene: -
CDR3 protein: CASSPRGSMNTEAFF
CDR3 DNA: TGTGCCAGCAGCCCCCGGGGAAGCATGAACACTGAAGCTTTCTTT

CDR3 length: 14
clone size: -
V gene: TRBV9
J gene: TRBJ1-2
D gene: -
CDR3 protein: CASSPSGGSYGYTF
CDR3 DNA: TGTGCCAGCAGCCCGAGTGGGGGGTCGTATGGCTACACCTTC

CDR3 length: 14
clone size: -
V gene: TRBV30
J gene: TRBJ2-7
D gene: -
CDR3 protein: CAWSRGGINYEQYF
CDR3 DNA: TGTGCCTGGAGTAGAGGAGGGATCAATTACGAGCAGTACTTC

CDR3 length: 14
clone size: -
V gene: TRBV6-1
J gene: TRBJ1-1
D gene: TRBD1
CDR3 protein: CASRVQGSNTEAFF
CDR3 DNA: TGTGCCAGCAGAGTACAGGGGTCGAACACTGAAGCTTTCTTT

CDR3 length: 11
clone size: -
V gene: TRBV20-1
J gene: TRBJ2-7
D gene: -
CDR3 protein: CSASIVPEQYF
CDR3 DNA: TGCAGTGCTAGCATAGTTCCAGAGCAGTACTTC

CDR3 length: 16
clone size: once
V gene: TRBV5-5
J gene: TRBJ1-1
D gene: -
CDR3 protein: CASRPVGSRAGSEAFF
CDR3 DNA: TGTGCCAGCAGGCCGGTGGGTTCCCGGGCGGGGTCTGAAGCTTTCTTT

CDR3 length: 14
clone size: -
V gene: TRBV7-6
J gene: TRBJ2-7
D gene: -
CDR3 protein: CASSPGTISYEQYF
CDR3 DNA: TGTGCCAGCAGCCCAGGGACCATCTCCTACGAGCAGTACTTC

CDR3 length: 15
clone size: -
V gene: TRBV28
J gene: TRBJ1-5
D gene: TRBD1
CDR3 protein: CASRERTGEHQPQHF
CDR3 DNA: TGTGCCAGCAGAGAACGGACAGGGGAACATCAGCCCCAGCATTTT

CDR3 length: 16
clone size: few
V gene: TRBV19
J gene: TRBJ1-5
D gene: TRBD1
CDR3 protein: CASSPRTGGLGQPQHF
CDR3 DNA: TGTGCCAGTAGTCCACGGACAGGGGGCTTAGGTCAGCCCCAGCATTTT

CDR3 length: 14
clone size: -
V gene: TRBV6-1
J gene: TRBJ1-5
D gene: TRBD1
CDR3 protein: CASRGQGDGQPQHF
CDR3 DNA: TGTGCCAGCAGGGGACAGGGGGACGGTCAGCCCCAGCATTTT

CDR3 length: 16
clone size: -
V gene: TRBV6-5
J gene: TRBJ2-5
D gene: TRBD2
CDR3 protein: CASSYNNGGSQETQYF
CDR3 DNA: TGTGCCAGCAGTTACAATAATGGCGGGAGCCAAGAGACCCAGTACTTC

CDR3 length: 17
clone size: -
V gene: TRBV5-1
J gene: TRBJ2-3
D gene: TRBD2
CDR3 protein: CASSLGVRLAGGDTQYF
CDR3 DNA: TGCGCCAGCAGCTTGGGTGTACGACTAGCGGGGGGGGATACGCAGTATTTT

CDR3 length: 13
clone size: few
V gene: TRBV28
J gene: TRBJ1-1
D gene: TRBD1
CDR3 protein: CASSSGTGAEAFF
CDR3 DNA: TGTGCCAGCAGCTCCGGGACAGGGGCTGAAGCTTTCTTT

CDR3 length: 15
clone size: once
V gene: TRBV7-2
J gene: TRBJ2-1
D gene: -
CDR3 protein: CASSRLGGAYNEQFF
CDR3 DNA: TGTGCCAGCAGCCGTCTTGGCGGGGCATACAATGAGCAGTTCTTC

CDR3 length: 15
clone size: once
V gene: TRBV7-2
J gene: TRBJ2-7
D gene: TRBD2
CDR3 protein: CASSIRTSGSYEQYF
CDR3 DNA: TGTGCCAGCAGCATACGGACTAGCGGGAGTTACGAGCAGTACTTC

CDR3 length: 17
clone size: once
V gene: TRBV5-1
J gene: TRBJ1-1
D gene: -
CDR3 protein: CASSLAGLRTVNTEAFF
CDR3 DNA: TGCGCCAGCAGCTTGGCGGGGCTTCGGACGGTGAACACTGAAGCTTTCTTT

CDR3 length: 12
clone size: -
V gene: TRBV28
J gene: TRBJ1-1
D gene: -
CDR3 protein: CASRLRGAEAFF
CDR3 DNA: TGTGCCAGCAGACTCAGGGGAGCTGAAGCTTTCTTT

CDR3 length: 14
clone size: -
V gene: TRBV7-5
J gene: TRBJ2-7
D gene: -
CDR3 protein: CARSCREAGVEQYF
CDR3 DNA: TGTGCCAGAAGCTGTCGGGAGGCCGGGGTCGAGCAGTACTTC

CDR3 length: 17
clone size: -
V gene: TRBV30
J gene: TRBJ1-2
D gene: -
CDR3 protein: CAWSVRPPFGPKDGYTF
CDR3 DNA: TGTGCCTGGAGTGTACGCCCCCCTTTTGGGCCCAAGGATGGCTACACCTTC

CDR3 length: 16
clone size: -
V gene: TRBV6-6
J gene: TRBJ1-2
D gene: -
CDR3 protein: CASSYGAGQRRDGYTF
CDR3 DNA: TGTGCCAGCAGTTACGGGGCGGGACAAAGAAGAGATGGCTACACCTTC

CDR3 length: 14
clone size: -
V gene: TRBV5-6
J gene: TRBJ1-6
D gene: -
CDR3 protein: CASSPRQYNSPLHF
CDR3 DNA: TGTGCCAGCAGTCCGCGACAGTATAATTCACCCCTCCACTTT

CDR3 length: 13
clone size: few
V gene: TRBV5-1
J gene: TRBJ1-2
D gene: -
CDR3 protein: CASSLHTNYGYTF
CDR3 DNA: TGCGCCAGCAGCTTGCACACTAACTATGGCTACACCTTC

CDR3 length: 15
clone size: -
V gene: TRBV6-1
J gene: TRBJ1-6
D gene: -
CDR3 protein: CAIPTGSSYNSPLHF
CDR3 DNA: TGTGCCATCCCGACCGGGAGCTCCTATAATTCACCCCTCCACTTT

CDR3 length: 13
clone size: -
V gene: TRBV9
J gene: TRBJ1-1
D gene: -
CDR3 protein: CASSPGVNTEAFF
CDR3 DNA: TGTGCCAGCAGCCCCGGTGTGAACACTGAAGCTTTCTTT

CDR3 length: 15
clone size: -
V gene: TRBV6-1
J gene: TRBJ2-3
D gene: TRBD1
CDR3 protein: CASLKRTGSTDTQYF
CDR3 DNA: TGTGCCAGCTTAAAGAGGACAGGGAGCACAGATACGCAGTATTTT

CDR3 length: 14
clone size: -
V gene: TRBV4-1
J gene: TRBJ2-5
D gene: -
CDR3 protein: CASSIRDYQETQYF
CDR3 DNA: TGCGCCAGCAGCATCCGGGACTACCAAGAGACCCAGTACTTC

CDR3 length: 16
clone size: few
V gene: TRBV19
J gene: TRBJ2-3
D gene: -
CDR3 protein: CASTRDPIRRGDTQYF
CDR3 DNA: TGTGCCAGTACCAGGGACCCAATTCGCCGAGGAGATACGCAGTATTTT

CDR3 length: 12
clone size: -
V gene: TRBV6-5
J gene: TRBJ1-1
D gene: -
CDR3 protein: CASSGVPSGAFF
CDR3 DNA: TGTGCCAGCAGTGGGGTCCCCTCCGGGGCTTTCTTT

CDR3 length: 14
clone size: few
V gene: TRBV2
J gene: TRBJ1-2
D gene: -
CDR3 protein: CASSEAGTVYGYTF
CDR3 DNA: TGTGCCAGCAGTGAAGCCGGGACCGTGTATGGCTACACCTTC

CDR3 length: 16
clone size: once
V gene: TRBV19
J gene: TRBJ1-5
D gene: -
CDR3 protein: CASSPYGPGDNQPQHF
CDR3 DNA: TGTGCCAGTAGCCCTTATGGGCCCGGGGACAATCAGCCCCAGCATTTT

CDR3 length: 13
clone size: -
V gene: TRBV5-1
J gene: TRBJ2-1
D gene: -
CDR3 protein: CASSLGGSNEQFF
CDR3 DNA: TGCGCCAGCAGCTTGGGAGGATCGAATGAGCAGTTCTTC

CDR3 length: 12
clone size: few
V gene: TRBV10-1
J gene: TRBJ1-6
D gene: -
CDR3 protein: CAGGTFNSPLHF
CDR3 DNA: TGCGCCGGCGGGACTTTTAATTCACCCCTCCACTTT

CDR3 length: 13
clone size: -
V gene: TRBV15
J gene: TRBJ2-3
D gene: -
CDR3 protein: CATSGGGTDTQYF
CDR3 DNA: TGTGCCACCAGCGGCGGGGGCACAGATACGCAGTATTTT

CDR3 length: 17
clone size: -
V gene: TRBV25-1
J gene: TRBJ1-6
D gene: -
CDR3 protein: CASSEYYEQGRDSPLHF
CDR3 DNA: TGTGCCAGCAGTGAATATTATGAACAGGGAAGGGATTCACCCCTCCACTTT

CDR3 length: 13
clone size: -
V gene: TRBV25-1
J gene: TRBJ2-1
D gene: -
CDR3 protein: CASSPPTSNEQFF
CDR3 DNA: TGTGCCAGCAGTCCCCCCACGTCTAATGAGCAGTTCTTC

CDR3 length: 14
clone size: -
V gene: TRBV10-1
J gene: TRBJ2-5
D gene: TRBD1
CDR3 protein: CASSDGTVQETQYF
CDR3 DNA: TGCGCCAGCAGTGACGGGACAGTACAAGAGACCCAGTACTTC

CDR3 length: 12
clone size: -
V gene: TRBV6-4
J gene: TRBJ2-5
D gene: -
CDR3 protein: CASRLPRETQYF
CDR3 DNA: TGTGCCAGCAGGCTTCCCAGAGAGACCCAGTACTTC

CDR3 length: 17
clone size: -
V gene: TRBV15
J gene: TRBJ2-6
D gene: -
CDR3 protein: CATSSRGRGPGANVLTF
CDR3 DNA: TGTGCCACCAGCAGTAGGGGTAGGGGCCCTGGGGCCAACGTCCTGACTTTC

CDR3 length: 13
clone size: -
V gene: TRBV7-8
J gene: TRBJ1-2
D gene: -
CDR3 protein: CASSLGGSGGYTF
CDR3 DNA: TGTGCCAGCAGCTTAGGAGGGTCGGGGGGCTACACCTTC

CDR3 length: 15
clone size: -
V gene: TRBV5-1
J gene: TRBJ2-2
D gene: TRBD1
CDR3 protein: CASSLRTGDTGELFF
CDR3 DNA: TGCGCCAGCAGCTTGAGGACAGGGGACACCGGGGAGCTGTTTTTT

CDR3 length: 15
clone size: -
V gene: TRBV2
J gene: TRBJ1-6
D gene: -
CDR3 protein: CASSVWVGANSPLHF
CDR3 DNA: TGTGCCAGCAGTGTTTGGGTGGGGGCAAATTCACCCCTCCACTTT

CDR3 length: 16
clone size: once
V gene: TRBV5-4
J gene: TRBJ2-2
D gene: -
CDR3 protein: CASSLWAGPNTGELFF
CDR3 DNA: TGTGCCAGCAGCTTGTGGGCAGGGCCCAACACCGGGGAGCTGTTTTTT

CDR3 length: 11
clone size: -
V gene: TRBV20-1
J gene: TRBJ2-7
D gene: -
CDR3 protein: CSASTKYEQYF
CDR3 DNA: TGCAGTGCTAGTACCAAGTACGAGCAGTACTTC

CDR3 length: 13
clone size: -
V gene: TRBV10-3
J gene: TRBJ2-3
D gene: -
CDR3 protein: CATKEVEVDTQYF
CDR3 DNA: TGTGCCACCAAGGAGGTAGAGGTAGATACGCAGTATTTT

CDR3 length: 17
clone size: -
V gene: TRBV12-5
J gene: TRBJ2-1
D gene: TRBD2
CDR3 protein: CASGLGALAESYNEQFF
CDR3 DNA: TGTGCTAGTGGTTTGGGAGCACTAGCGGAGTCCTACAATGAGCAGTTCTTC

CDR3 length: 13
clone size: -
V gene: TRBV6-6
J gene: TRBJ1-4
D gene: TRBD1
CDR3 protein: CASGGQRNEKLFF
CDR3 DNA: TGTGCCAGCGGGGGACAGAGAAATGAAAAACTGTTTTTT

CDR3 length: 14
clone size: -
V gene: TRBV6-1
J gene: TRBJ2-3
D gene: TRBD2
CDR3 protein: CASRIAGGPDTQYF
CDR3 DNA: TGTGCCAGTAGAATAGCGGGGGGGCCGGATACGCAGTATTTT

CDR3 length: 13
clone size: -
V gene: TRBV6-6
J gene: TRBJ2-3
D gene: -
CDR3 protein: CASSGMDTDTQYF
CDR3 DNA: TGTGCCAGCAGCGGGATGGATACAGATACGCAGTATTTT

CDR3 length: 14
clone size: -
V gene: TRBV6-5
J gene: TRBJ2-4
D gene: -
CDR3 protein: CASSYFSGLGVQYF
CDR3 DNA: TGTGCCAGCAGTTACTTTAGCGGACTGGGGGTTCAGTACTTC

CDR3 length: 14
clone size: -
V gene: TRBV6-1
J gene: TRBJ1-2
D gene: -
CDR3 protein: CASSEDRGNYGYTF
CDR3 DNA: TGTGCCAGCAGTGAAGATCGGGGGAACTATGGCTACACCTTC

CDR3 length: 16
clone size: -
V gene: TRBV6-1
J gene: TRBJ2-5
D gene: TRBD2
CDR3 protein: CASSVIIAGGGETQYF
CDR3 DNA: TGTGCCAGCAGTGTAATTATAGCGGGAGGGGGAGAGACCCAGTACTTC

CDR3 length: 14
clone size: -
V gene: TRBV18
J gene: TRBJ2-7
D gene: -
CDR3 protein: CASSLGQEGMEQYF
CDR3 DNA: TGTGCCAGCTCACTTGGACAGGAGGGGATGGAGCAGTACTTC

CDR3 length: 15
clone size: -
V gene: TRBV19
J gene: TRBJ1-2
D gene: -
CDR3 protein: CASSPTARSNYGYTF
CDR3 DNA: TGTGCCAGTAGTCCTACAGCAAGATCTAACTATGGCTACACCTTC

CDR3 length: 14
clone size: -
V gene: TRBV6-5
J gene: TRBJ1-3
D gene: TRBD1
CDR3 protein: CASKHRGSGNTIYF
CDR3 DNA: TGTGCCAGCAAGCACAGGGGTTCTGGAAACACCATATATTTT